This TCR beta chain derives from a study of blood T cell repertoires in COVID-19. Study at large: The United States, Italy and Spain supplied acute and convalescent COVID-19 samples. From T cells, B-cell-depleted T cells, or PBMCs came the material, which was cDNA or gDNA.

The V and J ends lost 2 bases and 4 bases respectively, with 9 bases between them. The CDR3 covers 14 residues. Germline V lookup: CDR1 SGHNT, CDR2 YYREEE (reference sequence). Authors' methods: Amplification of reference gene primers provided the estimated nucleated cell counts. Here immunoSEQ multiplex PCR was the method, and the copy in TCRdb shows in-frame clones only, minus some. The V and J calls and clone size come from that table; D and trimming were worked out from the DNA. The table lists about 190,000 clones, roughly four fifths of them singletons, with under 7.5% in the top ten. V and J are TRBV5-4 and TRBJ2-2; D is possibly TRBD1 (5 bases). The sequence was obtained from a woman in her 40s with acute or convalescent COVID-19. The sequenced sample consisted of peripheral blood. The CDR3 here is CASSLVQGTGELFF. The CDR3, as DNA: TGTGCCAGCAGCTTAGTTCAGGGCACCGGGGAGCTGTTTTTT.